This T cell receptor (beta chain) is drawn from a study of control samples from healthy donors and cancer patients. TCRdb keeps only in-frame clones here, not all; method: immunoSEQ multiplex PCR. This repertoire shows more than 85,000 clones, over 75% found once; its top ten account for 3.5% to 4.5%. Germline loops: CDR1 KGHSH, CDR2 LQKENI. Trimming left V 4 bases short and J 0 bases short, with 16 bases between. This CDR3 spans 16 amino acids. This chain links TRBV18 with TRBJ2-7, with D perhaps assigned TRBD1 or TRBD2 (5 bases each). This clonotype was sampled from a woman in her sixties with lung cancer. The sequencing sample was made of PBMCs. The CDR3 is CASSRNTGLSSYEQYF. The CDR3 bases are TGTGCCAGCTCACGTAATACAGGACTCTCCTCCTACGAGCAGTACTTC. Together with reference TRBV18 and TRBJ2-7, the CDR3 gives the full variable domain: NAGVMQNPRHLVRRRGQEARLRCSPMKGHSHVYWYRQLPEEGLKFMVYLQKENIIDESGMPKERFSAEFPKEGPSILRIQQVVRGDSAAYFCASSRNTGLSSYEQYFGPGTRLTVT.